What follows are 20 T cell receptor beta chains derived from one specimen sequenced in a study of T cell responses to AZD1222 COVID-19 vaccine (dated by TCRdb to the early 2020s). Library method: the immunoSEQ multiplex PCR assay. Imported from immuneACCESS, the table was reduced by TCRdb to in-frame sequences with V and J called. These copies leave out some clones; in studies compared against another copy, an unresolved V gene accounts for under half, and the cause of the remainder is not known. The sample yields 150,000 or so clones; approximately 90% were counted once. The leading ten clones occupy about 1.6% of the sample. What this sample's time point label stands for: baseline before first vaccination. Sequencing was performed on peripheral blood, taken on day 0 of AZD1222 vaccination. These receptor sequences come from an adult in good health.

The genes are TRBV7-2 and TRBJ2-7, with a weak D call TRBD2 (6 bases). With 4 bases removed from V and 2 bases from J, the gap between germline ends came to 12 bases. The CDR3 consists of 14 residues. Germline loops: CDR1 SGHTA, CDR2 FQGNSA. The CDR3 here is CASSYHPGAYEQYF. DNA for the CDR3: TGTGCCAGCAGCTATCATCCGGGAGCCTACGAGCAGTACTTC.

The CDR3 DNA is TGTGCCAGCAGCTTACGGGTTGGCGAGCAGTACTTC. It codes for CASSLRVGEQYF. The chain links TRBV7-3 to TRBJ2-7, with unresolved D. The V end was cut by 2 bases, the J end by 6 bases, with 8 bases between. CDR1 is SGHTA, CDR2 FQGTGA, per germline. The CDR3 spans 12 residues.

The chain carries TRBV11-2 and TRBJ2-7; 14 bases map to TRBD2. After removal of 5 bases from V and 3 bases from J, the junction contained 3 bases not matched to a gene. The CDR3 loop spans 15 amino acids. CDR1 is SGHAT, CDR2 FQNNGV, per germline. The CDR3 DNA reads as TGTGCCAGCAGCCTCGGACTAGCGGGGGGCTACGAGCAGTACTTC. This encodes CASSLGLAGGYEQYF.

CDR3 protein: CASSLSGGGDTQYF. CDR3 nucleotide sequence: TGTGCCAGCAGTCTTAGCGGGGGGGGAGATACGCAGTATTTT. J is TRBJ2-3 and V is TRBV2, with 11 bases fitting TRBD2. V lost 5 bases and J lost 5; bases outside the gene matches: 3. Germline V gene sequence: CDR1 SNHLY, CDR2 FYNNEI. CDR3 length: 14 amino acids.

This chain uses TRBV4-1 with TRBJ1-1, with unresolved D. V lost 2 bases, J lost 5 bases, and 15 bases lay in between. The CDR3 extends over 15 amino acids. CDR1 is MGHRA and CDR2 is YSYEKL in the germline V gene. CDR3 DNA: TGCGCCAGCAGCCAACCGGCCCTAGTGGGTACTGAAGCTTTCTTT. This encodes CASSQPALVGTEAFF.

The chain uses TRBV18 and TRBJ2-1, with 16 bases matching TRBD2. This CDR3 contains 16 residues. Germline assignment: CDR1 KGHSH and CDR2 LQKENI. With V trimmed by 3 bases and J by 8 bases, 4 bases remained unmatched. CDR3 loop: CASSPQGLAGGYEQFF. Here the CDR3 DNA reads TGTGCCAGCTCACCGCAGGGACTAGCGGGGGGGTATGAGCAGTTCTTC.

CDR3 loop: CASSEARNTEAFF. CDR3 coding DNA: TGTGCCAGCAGTGAAGCGCGGAACACTGAAGCTTTCTTT. V and J are TRBV2 and TRBJ1-1; D gene uncertain. CDR1 is SNHLY and CDR2 is FYNNEI in the germline V gene. CDR3 length equals 13 residues. Trimming shortened V by 0 bases and J by 1 base, and 3 bases separated the two germline ends.

The CDR3 is CASSLGPEYNTIYF. Written as DNA, the CDR3 is TGTGCCAGCAGTTTGGGACCAGAGTACAACACCATATATTTT. The V gene is TRBV7-9, the J gene TRBJ1-3; D may be TRBD1 (5 bases). Germline V gene sequence: CDR1 SEHNR, CDR2 FQNEAQ (reference sequence). Trimming took 6 bases from V and 7 from J, leaving 16 bases between them. The CDR3 runs 14 residues.

This clone was counted a few times. For the CDR3, the DNA is TGTGCCAGCAGTCGTCCTACAACTAATGAAAAACTGTTTTTT. This codes for CASSRPTTNEKLFF. V usage is TRBV28 and J usage is TRBJ1-4; D unclear. The CDR3 contains 14 residues. Germline lookup yields CDR1 MDHEN and CDR2 SYDVKM. Trimming took off 5 bases at V and 0 bases at J, with 7 bases between the two ends.

This clone has a handful of counts. The rearrangement uses TRBV15 and TRBJ1-6; the D gene is possibly TRBD1 (6 bases). Germline V lookup: CDR1 LNHNV, CDR2 YYDKDF (reference sequence). V was clipped by 1 base and J by 7 bases, with 11 bases between them. CDR3 length: 15 residues. The CDR3 nucleotides are TGTGCCACCAGCAGAGGGGGGCAGGTGAATTCACCCCTCCACTTT. As protein: CATSRGGQVNSPLHF.

The chain has TRBV6-5 and TRBJ2-7, with 8 nucleotides matching TRBD1. V lost 5 bases, J lost 0 bases, and 3 bases stayed unmatched. Germline loops: CDR1 MNHEY, CDR2 SVGAGI. This CDR3 is 14 amino acids long. CDR3 sequence reads: CASSRQGPSYEQYF. The CDR3 nucleotides read TGTGCCAGCAGTCGACAGGGGCCCTCCTACGAGCAGTACTTC.

V and J are TRBV4-3 and TRBJ1-2; 8 bases map to TRBD1. V was clipped by 0 bases and J by 5 bases; unmatched bases: 11. Germline V lookup: CDR1 LGHNA, CDR2 YSLEER. This CDR3 has 17 amino acids. The CDR3 sequence: CASSQEYRGGRFYGYTF. The CDR3 region has the DNA TGCGCCAGCAGCCAAGAATACAGGGGGGGGCGGTTTTATGGCTACACCTTC.

The chain is built from TRBV7-3 and TRBJ1-2; possible D gene TRBD1, 5 bases. V was clipped by 4 bases and J by 8 bases, with 14 bases between them. The germline CDR1 and CDR2 sequences are SGHTA and FQGTGA. The CDR3 runs to 13 residues. CDR3 bases: TGTGCCAGCAGCTCAAGTCCAGGGAACGGCTACACCTTC. It translates to CASSSSPGNGYTF.

A few counts support this clone. The V and J genes are TRBV7-8 and TRBJ1-6, with D perhaps matching TRBD1 (6 bases). This CDR3 has 16 amino acids. The V end lost 5 bases, the J end lost 7 bases, and 18 bases lay between the germline ends. Germline V gives CDR1 SGHVS, CDR2 FQNEAQ. CDR3 nucleotide sequence: TGTGCCAGCAGCCCAGTTTGGGGGCAGGCGAATTCACCCCTCCACTTT. This sequence encodes CASSPVWGQANSPLHF. Using reference TRBV7-8 and TRBJ1-6 for the parts outside the CDR3, the full variable domain is GAGVSQSPRYKVAKRGQDVALRCDPISGHVSLFWYQQALGQGPEFLTYFQNEAQLDKSGLPSDRFFAERPEGSVSTLKIQRTQQEDSAVYLCASSPVWGQANSPLHFGNGTRLTVT.

This chain connects TRBV6-5 to TRBJ2-1; D is possibly TRBD2 (6 bases). Germline values: CDR1 MNHEY, CDR2 SVGAGI. V lost 7 bases to trimming and J lost 0 bases, with 13 bases between them. This CDR3 has 15 residues. The CDR3 DNA follows: TGTGCCAGCAAGATGGGGCGGGGCTCCTACAATGAGCAGTTCTTC. Its protein is CASKMGRGSYNEQFF.

The rearrangement joins TRBV3-1 (or the pseudogene TRBV3-2) to TRBJ2-1, with D unclear. The length of the CDR3 is 16 residues. Germline V gene lookup returns CDR1 LGHDT and CDR2 YNNKEL (reference sequence). Trimming took 4 bases from V and 2 from J, leaving 15 bases between them. Here the CDR3 reads CASSPDWSTTYNEQFF. Written as DNA, the CDR3 is TGTGCCAGCAGCCCAGATTGGAGCACAACCTACAATGAGCAGTTCTTC.

V is TRBV7-2 and J is TRBJ2-1; D assignment may be TRBD1 or TRBD2 (5 bases each). V was shortened by 6 bases and J by 0 bases, with 12 bases between the two germline ends. The V gene's germline CDR1 is SGHTA and CDR2 FQGNSA. The CDR3 has 15 residues. The chain's CDR3 is CASSTGTGSYNEQFF. DNA of the CDR3: TGTGCCAGCAGTACCGGGACGGGCTCCTACAATGAGCAGTTCTTC.

This chain joins TRBV20-1 and TRBJ1-1, with D uncertain. The germline CDR1 and CDR2 sequences are DFQATT and SNEGSKA (reference sequence). CDR3 size: 11 residues. Trimming cost V 7 bases and J 2 bases, with 8 bases left between them. In DNA, the CDR3 is TGCAGTGGAGTTGACAACACTGAAGCTTTCTTT. Protein product: CSGVDNTEAFF.

The chain uses TRBV7-8 and TRBJ2-7; D uncertain. The CDR3 contains 15 residues. Trimming removed 2 bases from V and 0 bases from J, with 11 bases in between. Germline CDR1 is SGHVS and CDR2 is FQNEAQ. The CDR3 loop reads CASSLITVSSYEQYF. CDR3 sequence (DNA): TGTGCCAGCAGCTTAATTACAGTAAGCTCCTACGAGCAGTACTTC.

This clone was detected only once. The rearrangement links TRBV9 to TRBJ2-7; D is unclear. The CDR3 extends over 14 amino acids. V shed 4 bases and J shed 3 bases, with 14 bases lying between them. Germline assignment: CDR1 SGDLS and CDR2 YYNGEE. CDR3 sequence: CASSPQWADYEQYF. The CDR3 region has the DNA TGTGCCAGCAGCCCCCAATGGGCGGACTACGAGCAGTACTTC.